This is a list of T cell receptor beta chains from one sample in a study of cytomegalovirus exposure and HLA in healthy donors. The repertoire was sequenced with immunoSEQ multiplex PCR; TCRdb's copy has only in-frame clones and lacks some. The sample has about 170,000 clones, about 80% seen once. Sequencing used PBMCs. These TCRs come from a man younger than 45 in good health and CMV-seropositive. Both conserved end residues are part of each CDR3. D genes are given only for firm matches. A row's size may be missing; if present it is once, few, many or a size class.

J gene | V gene | clone size | D gene | CDR3 protein | CDR3 DNA
TRBJ2-7 | TRBV6-5 | . | TRBD2 | CATGRDYEQYF | TGTGCCACTGGGAGGGACTACGAGCAGTACTTC
TRBJ1-2 | TRBV9 | . | TRBD1 | CASSASRQGREANYGYTF | TGTGCCAGCAGCGCCAGCAGACAGGGGAGGGAAGCTAACTATGGCTACACCTTC
TRBJ2-3 | TRBV14 | . | . | CASSQELGTDTQYF | TGTGCCAGCAGCCAAGAGCTAGGCACAGATACGCAGTATTTT
TRBJ2-5 | TRBV28 | . | TRBD1 | CASSPTGTGVQETQYF | TGTGCCAGCAGTCCCACCGGGACAGGGGTACAAGAGACCCAGTACTTC
TRBJ1-1 | TRBV18 | . | . | CASSRRGFDTEAFF | TGTGCCAGCTCTCGGCGGGGGTTTGACACTGAAGCTTTCTTT
TRBJ1-4 | TRBV6-1 | . | . | CASSAYSGIATNEKLFF | TGTGCCAGCAGTGCTTACTCGGGTATCGCAACTAATGAAAAACTGTTTTTT
TRBJ2-2 | TRBV27 | . | . | CASSLGFNTGELFF | TGTGCCAGCAGTTTAGGCTTCAACACCGGGGAGCTGTTTTTT
TRBJ1-5 | TRBV6-5 | . | . | CASSPGNYQPQHF | TGTGCCAGCAGTCCGGGAAACTATCAGCCCCAGCATTTT
TRBJ2-5 | TRBV28 | few | TRBD2 | CASRGDLAGGETQYF | TGTGCCAGCAGGGGGGACCTAGCGGGAGGGGAGACCCAGTACTTC
TRBJ2-7 | TRBV7-9 | . | TRBD1 | CSSSGTGNYEQYF | TGTTCCAGCTCCGGGACAGGAAACTACGAGCAGTACTTC